This T cell receptor (beta chain) was captured by sequencing in a study of identical twins. This clonotype was seen at least ten times. Unique molecular identifiers were present on the cDNA, which also gained a universal primer site by template switching. TCRdb itself ran the 5' RACE reads through MiXCR, one entry per CDR3 protein. The sample shows about 690,000 distinct CDR3 sequences, around 6.1% of them seen only once. The CDR3 runs to 14 residues. From germline, CDR1 is SGHRS and CDR2 YFSETQ. The ends lost 6 bases at V and 5 bases at J; junction bases unmatched: 7. The chain recombines TRBV5-1 with TRBJ2-4; 8 nucleotides agree with TRBD1. Sequenced material: naive T cells sorted from blood. This receptor was identified in a man between 18 and 29 years old in good health. In DNA form, the CDR3 reads TGCGCCAGCACTCCAGGGGGCCTTCAAAACATTCAGTACTTC. This translates into CASTPGGLQNIQYF.